This T cell receptor (beta chain) is drawn from a study of blood T cell repertoires in COVID-19 (dated by TCRdb to 2018 to 2020). For the wider study: The collaborator samples originated in the United States, Italy and Spain and spanned the acute and convalescent phases of COVID-19. The prospective study material was composed of cDNA or gDNA derived from T cells, B-cell-depleted T cells, or PBMCs. The repertoires were made available in a free public database intended to serve as a resource for research on the immune response to SARS-CoV-2. Subjects who had been exposed to COVID-19, were actively infected with it, or had recovered from it provided the deeply sampled blood TCRbeta repertoires that made up the dataset. The samples were drawn from two sources: the first 160 participants of the ongoing ImmuneRACE study, and fewer than 1,500 subjects contributed by 6 global collaborators. A de-identified subject ID, COVID-19 status, age in years and sex were almost always included in the sample metadata. HLA class I and class II types, where available, came from metadata supplied by the sample provider rather than from assay-based typing. Study-wide conclusions, independent of this receptor: How much clinical and demographic metadata was included differed by source and by participant, and the metadata was provided uncurated.

TCRbeta CDR3 regions were amplified from genomic DNA by means of the immunoSEQ Assay, a bias-controlled multiplex PCR. Regarding the original processing steps: Nucleated cell counts per sample were estimated from amplification of reference gene primers within the assay. To quantify the absolute abundance of each unique TCRbeta CDR3 rearrangement, sequence reads were collapsed and filtered. For each sample, productive Simpson clonality was calculated by taking the square root of Simpson's diversity index across productive rearrangements. As stored in TCRdb, this immuneACCESS dataset retains in-frame rearrangements with V and J assigned. A fraction of the clones does not appear; measured against another copy, unresolved V genes explain less than half of the discrepancy, and the remainder lacks a known reason. V and J calls and clone size are those listed in that table; D and trimming were worked out from the DNA. In this sample the table shows about 380,000 clones, around 87% of which occur a single time. The top ten hold roughly 6.8% of the sample.

Collaborating institutions collected whole blood in K2EDTA tubes following their own protocols. For TCRbeta analysis, collaborator samples were shipped as frozen whole blood, as isolated PBMCs, or as DNA extracted from either sample type. Regarding this clone: The antigen it recognizes is unknown. Per-nucleotide qualities are absent, and no much larger clonotype sits a single base away.

The receptor's source is a man between 18 and 29 years old with active or convalescent COVID-19. The sequencing input was peripheral blood.

The CDR3 here reads CASGDSLDEQFF. At the DNA level, the sequence is TGTGCCAGCGGGGACTCTCTCGATGAGCAGTTCTTC. The chain was built from TRBV27 and TRBJ2-1; D gene: possibly TRBD2, on 6 matching bases. V is shortened by 8 bases, J by 8 bases, and the region joining them spans 13 bases. Reading the germline V gene (reference sequence) gives CDR1 MNHEY and CDR2 SMNVEV. Its CDR3 holds 12 amino acids, cysteine through phenylalanine. Left in the record is the CDR3 DNA by itself, 36 bases read in frame from the first base.